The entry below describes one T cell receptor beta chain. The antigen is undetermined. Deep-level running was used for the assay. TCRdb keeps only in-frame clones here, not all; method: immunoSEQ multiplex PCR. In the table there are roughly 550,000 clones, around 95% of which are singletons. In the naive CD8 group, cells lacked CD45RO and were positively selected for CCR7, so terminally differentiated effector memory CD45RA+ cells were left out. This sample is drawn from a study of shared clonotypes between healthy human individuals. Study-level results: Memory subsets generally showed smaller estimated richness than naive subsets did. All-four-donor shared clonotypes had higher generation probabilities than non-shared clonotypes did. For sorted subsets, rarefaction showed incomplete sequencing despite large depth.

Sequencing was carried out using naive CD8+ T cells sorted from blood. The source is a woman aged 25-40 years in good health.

The CDR3 nucleotides read TGCGCCAGCAGCCAAGTGGCGGCGGGGAGCACAGATACGCAGTATTTT. This sequence encodes CASSQVAAGSTDTQYF. This chain connects TRBV4-1 to TRBJ2-3, with TRBD2 as a possible D gene (6 bases). V lost 1 base and J 0 bases, leaving 11 bases between the germline ends. This CDR3 has 16 amino acids. Germline lookup yields CDR1 MGHRA and CDR2 YSYEKL.